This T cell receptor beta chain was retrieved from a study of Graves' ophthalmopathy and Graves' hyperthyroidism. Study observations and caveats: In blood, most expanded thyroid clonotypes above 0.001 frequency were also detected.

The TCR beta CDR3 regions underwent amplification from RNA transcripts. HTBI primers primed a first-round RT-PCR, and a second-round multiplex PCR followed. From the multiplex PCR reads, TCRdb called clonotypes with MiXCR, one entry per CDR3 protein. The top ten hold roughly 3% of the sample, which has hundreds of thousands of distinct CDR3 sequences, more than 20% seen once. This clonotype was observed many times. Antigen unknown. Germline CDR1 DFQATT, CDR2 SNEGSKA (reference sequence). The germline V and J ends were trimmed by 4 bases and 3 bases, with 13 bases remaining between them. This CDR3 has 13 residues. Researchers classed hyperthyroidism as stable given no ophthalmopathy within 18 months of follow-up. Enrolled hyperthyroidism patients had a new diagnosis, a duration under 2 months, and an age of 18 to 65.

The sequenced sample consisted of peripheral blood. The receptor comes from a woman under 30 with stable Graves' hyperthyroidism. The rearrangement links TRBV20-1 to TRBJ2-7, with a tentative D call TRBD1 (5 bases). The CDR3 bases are TGCAGTGCTATGGACACCGTCCTCTACGAGCAGTACTTC. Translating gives CSAMDTVLYEQYF.